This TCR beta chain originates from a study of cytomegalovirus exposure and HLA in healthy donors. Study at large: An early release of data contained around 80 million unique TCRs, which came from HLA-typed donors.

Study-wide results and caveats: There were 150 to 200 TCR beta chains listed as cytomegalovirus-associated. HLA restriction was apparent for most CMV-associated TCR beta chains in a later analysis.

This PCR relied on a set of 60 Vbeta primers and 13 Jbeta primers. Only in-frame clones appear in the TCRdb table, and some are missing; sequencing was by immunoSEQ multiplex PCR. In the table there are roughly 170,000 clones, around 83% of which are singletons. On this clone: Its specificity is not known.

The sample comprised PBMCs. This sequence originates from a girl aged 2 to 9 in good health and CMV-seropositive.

CDR3 protein: CASSKGQGADTQYF. CDR3 sequence (DNA): TGTGCCAGCAGTAAAGGACAGGGGGCAGATACGCAGTATTTT. J is TRBJ2-3 and V is TRBV27, with 10 bases that match TRBD1. CDR3 length: 14 amino acids. CDR1 is MNHEY and CDR2 is SMNVEV in the germline V gene (reference sequence). The V and J ends lost 5 bases and 4 bases, in that order; junction bases with no gene match: 3.